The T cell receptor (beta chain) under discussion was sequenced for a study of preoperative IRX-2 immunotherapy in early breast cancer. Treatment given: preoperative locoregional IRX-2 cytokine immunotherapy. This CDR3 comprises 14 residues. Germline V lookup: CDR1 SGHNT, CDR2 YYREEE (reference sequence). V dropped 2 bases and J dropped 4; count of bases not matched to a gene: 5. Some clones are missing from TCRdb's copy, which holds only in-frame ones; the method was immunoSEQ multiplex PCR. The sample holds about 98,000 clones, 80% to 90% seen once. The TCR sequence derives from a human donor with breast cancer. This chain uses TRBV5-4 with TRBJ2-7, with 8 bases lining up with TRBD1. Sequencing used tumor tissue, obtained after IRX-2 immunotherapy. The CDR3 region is CASSLAGGQYEQYF. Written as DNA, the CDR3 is TGTGCCAGCAGCTTAGCAGGGGGCCAGTACGAGCAGTACTTC.